The subject of this entry is one TCR beta chain. Its antigen is unknown. The input lacks base qualities; no much larger clone sits a single base away. This sample was taken from a study of PD-1 blockade in classical Hodgkin lymphoma (dated by TCRdb to about 2020). Describing the broader study: Nivolumab dosing was 3 mg/kg intravenously every 2 weeks, continuing until either disease progression or unacceptable toxicity. To define a peripheral blood immune signature of response to PD-1 blockade in classical Hodgkin lymphoma, the study combined TCR beta sequencing with CyTOF.

The time point label here, explained by the study, means: cycle 2 day 1 (C2D1) of nivolumab. Relapse after autologous stem cell transplantation had occurred in all trial patients, and cohorts A, B and C were distinguished by prior brentuximab vedotin exposure. The trial cohort comprised 60 or so patients with relapsed/refractory classical Hodgkin lymphoma whose best overall responses were complete response, partial response or progressive disease. Trial patients were treated with single-agent nivolumab in the multi-cohort phase II CheckMate 205 trial. An independent review committee assessed best overall response by applying the 2007 International Working Group response criteria. PBMCs from the trial were collected at three points: immediately before nivolumab initiation (C1D1), and during therapy at cycle 2 day 1 and cycle 4 day 1. After peripheral blood was drawn into 8 mL Vacutainer Cell Preparation Tubes, PBMCs were isolated by centrifugation and then cryopreserved.

The Qiagen DNeasy kit was used to extract genomic DNA both from unsorted PBMCs and from the negatively selected CD4+ and CD8+ fractions. TCR beta CDR3 regions were subjected to amplification by immunoSEQ multiplex PCR with primers that anneal to V and J segments. Amplification bias was minimized using a synthetic immune receptor repertoire, and residual bias was removed computationally after sequencing. The published analysis was carried out like this. Repertoire diversity was quantified as the Shannon entropy index using custom Python scripts. Unsorted, CD4+ and CD8+ repertoires were analyzed separately, except for combined analyses in which CD4+ and CD8+ sequences were merged in silico. Clonal expansion was defined as at least a 2-fold frequency increase after treatment relative to C1D1, with a pseudocount of 0.5 for undetected baseline clones. Clones with 0 or 1 copy at C1D1 were classified as singleton clones, and clones with 2 or more copies were classified as non-singleton clones. By matching protein sequences in sorted samples from the same patient, clones expanded in unsorted samples were annotated as CD4+, CD8+ or unknown. Wilcoxon tests on paired samples were used to test diversity changes from C1D1 to C4D1. TCRdb took over this immuneACCESS table, retaining in-frame rearrangements with V and J assigned. Such tables are incomplete; in checked studies, under half of the missing clones stem from an unresolved V gene, and the remainder is unexplained. That table gives V, J and clone size, and the DNA gave D and trimming. The sample records around 20,000 clones, roughly 77% of which are singletons. The top ten clones comprise around a sixth of the sample.

A distance of 8 bases separates the germline ends of V and J, which lose 2 bases and 0 bases respectively. CDR1 and CDR2 were assigned from the germline V gene as LGHNA and YSLEER. The CDR3 covers 15 residues, taking in both the cysteine and the phenylalanine. Of all the DNA, just the CDR3 is kept, 45 bases in frame from base 1. General conclusions and limits of the study: Diversity was lower in patients who began nivolumab less than 1 year after ASCT, so these patients were left out of later analyses to avoid confounding by immune reconstitution. Trial patients achieving complete response had baseline diversity similar to newly diagnosed patients, whereas partial responders and progressors had significantly lower diversity. Baseline TCR diversity was reported as lower in newly diagnosed patients than in healthy donors, and lower still in relapsed/refractory patients. A significant rise by C4D1 was seen in CD4+ but not CD8+ TCR diversity (p=0.0027 vs p=0.16), with the rise being most apparent in complete responders (p=0.02). The study was limited to a single clinical trial cohort, and causes of repertoire differences, possibly disease activity or prior therapy, remained undefined.

This TCR derives from a human donor with classical Hodgkin lymphoma. The chain was built from TRBV4-3 and TRBJ2-1; there is no confident call for the D gene. Source: peripheral blood mononuclear cells (PBMCs), taken before the second cycle of nivolumab. The CDR3 region has the sequence CASSQHLSSYNEQFF. In nucleotides, the sequence is TGCGCCAGCAGCCAACACCTAAGCTCCTACAATGAGCAGTTCTTC.